The entry below gives a single T cell receptor beta chain sequence along with its context. This specimen comes from a study of blood T cell repertoires in COVID-19. At the level of the study: Donors in the United States, Italy and Spain gave samples during acute or convalescent COVID-19. T cells, B-cell-depleted T cells, or PBMCs supplied cDNA or gDNA.

Trimming cost V 4 bases and J 0 bases; bases outside gene matches: 6. This CDR3 has 15 residues. CDR1 is SGDLS, CDR2 YYNGEE, per germline. Authors' data handling: Amplification of reference gene primers provided the estimated nucleated cell counts. TCRdb's table, derived via immunoSEQ multiplex PCR, lists solely in-frame clones and lacks some. V, J and clone size derive from that table, while D and trimming were established from the DNA sequence. This table has 200,000 to 250,000 clones, approximately 80% appearing once. This TCR was sampled from a woman younger than 30 with acute or convalescent COVID-19. Sequenced: peripheral blood. The chain uses TRBV9 and TRBJ1-2, with 7 bases fitting TRBD1. The CDR3 region has the DNA TGTGCCAGCAGCCAAGACAGGGTTGCTAACTATGGCTACACCTTC. It encodes CASSQDRVANYGYTF.